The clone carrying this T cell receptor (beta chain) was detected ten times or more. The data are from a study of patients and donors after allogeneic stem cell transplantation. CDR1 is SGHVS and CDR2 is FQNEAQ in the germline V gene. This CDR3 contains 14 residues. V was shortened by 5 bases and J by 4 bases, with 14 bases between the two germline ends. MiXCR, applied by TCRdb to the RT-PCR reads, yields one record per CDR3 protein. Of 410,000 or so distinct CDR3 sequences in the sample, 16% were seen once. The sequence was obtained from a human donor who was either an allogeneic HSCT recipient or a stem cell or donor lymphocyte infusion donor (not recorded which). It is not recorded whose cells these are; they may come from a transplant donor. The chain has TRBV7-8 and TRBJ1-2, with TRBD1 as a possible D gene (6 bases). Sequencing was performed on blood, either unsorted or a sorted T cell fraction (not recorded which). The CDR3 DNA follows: TGTGCCAGCAGCCGAGGACAGAACTCCTATGGCTACACCTTC. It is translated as CASSRGQNSYGYTF.